Below are 21 T cell receptor beta chains sequenced from a single sample in a study of T cells in Graves' hyperthyroidism and ophthalmopathy. Researchers amplified the TCR beta CDR3 regions from RNA transcripts. The HTBI primer set served for first-round RT-PCR of the TCR CDR3. In TCRdb, the multiplex PCR reads were re-called with MiXCR into one record per CDR3 protein. This table has some 340,000 distinct CDR3 sequences, about 13% appearing once. The sample consisted of blood. The receptors shown here come from a woman aged 35 to 49 with Graves' ophthalmopathy.

This clonotype occurred many times. The chain combines TRBV19 with TRBJ2-1; 10 nucleotides align to TRBD2. V was clipped by 9 bases and J by 1 base; unmatched bases: 15. The CDR3 spans 18 residues. Germline values: CDR1 LNHDA, CDR2 SQIVND (reference sequence). CDR3 in amino acids: CASGPGLAQPTSYNEQFF. The CDR3 region has the DNA TGTGCCAGCGGACCGGGACTAGCGCAACCGACGTCCTACAATGAGCAGTTCTTC.

The chain links TRBV11-2 to TRBJ2-1; TRBD2 aligns across 7 bases. This CDR3 has 15 amino acids. The junction had 8 bases not matched to a gene; V was cut back by 1 base and J by 8 bases. Germline-derived CDR1 and CDR2 are SGHAT and FQNNGV. The chain's CDR3 is CASSLGGSGFDEQFF. The CDR3 region has the DNA TGTGCCAGCAGCTTAGGGGGTAGCGGGTTCGATGAGCAGTTCTTC.

Details on this clonotype: One base away lies a much larger clone, so this may be a sequencing read error. This sequence joins TRBV28 and TRBJ2-7; TRBD1 matches 9 bases. The CDR3 runs 14 residues. From germline, CDR1 is MDHEN and CDR2 SYDVKM. With 6 bases clipped from V and 3 bases from J, the junction kept 6 bases outside the gene matches. CDR3 sequence (DNA): TGTGCCAGCAGGGGCGGGGACAGGGTCTACGAGCAGTACTTC. Amino acids: CASRGGDRVYEQYF.

This clonotype was seen at least ten times. The rearrangement uses TRBV6-1 and TRBJ2-1, with 12 bases matching TRBD2. Unmatched junction bases numbered 7, after V lost 3 bases and J lost 10 bases. Germline V CDR1 and CDR2: MNHNS, SASEGT. The CDR3 extends over 15 amino acids. The CDR3 is CASSELAGGRGEQFF. The DNA of the CDR3 is TGTGCCAGCAGTGAGCTAGCGGGAGGGCGCGGGGAGCAGTTCTTC.

This chain connects TRBV11-2 to TRBJ1-2, with 7 bases matching TRBD1. Germline-derived CDR1 and CDR2 are SGHAT and FQNNGV. This CDR3 is 14 amino acids long. J was trimmed by 3 bases and V by 5 bases; bases with no gene match: 6. Written as DNA, the CDR3 is TGTGCCAGCAGCCGACAGGGACCTTACTATGGCTACACCTTC. Translation gives CASSRQGPYYGYTF.

This clonotype came up many times. This rearrangement joins TRBV29-1 to TRBJ1-5; no definite D call. V was cut by 7 bases and J by 3 bases, with 10 bases left in between. CDR3 length: 12 amino acids. Germline V CDR1 and CDR2: SQVTM, ANQGSEA. CDR3: CSAIDNNQPQHF. CDR3 coding DNA: TGCAGCGCCATCGACAACAATCAGCCCCAGCATTTT.

The sample holds a few counts of this clonotype. This chain uses TRBV19 with TRBJ2-2; 8 nucleotides agree with TRBD1. Germline CDR1 is LNHDA and CDR2 is SQIVND (reference sequence). V shed 8 bases, J shed 4 bases, and the junction held 9 bases outside the gene matches. The CDR3 consists of 15 residues. CDR3 protein: CASRDGQGFTGELFF. The CDR3, as DNA: TGTGCCAGTCGCGATGGACAGGGTTTCACCGGGGAGCTGTTTTTT.

This clonotype was counted ten times or more. The V gene is TRBV20-1, the J gene TRBJ2-7, with D perhaps matching TRBD1 (6 bases). The CDR3 has 15 residues. Germline V gene sequence: CDR1 DFQATT, CDR2 SNEGSKA (reference sequence). V lost 6 bases and J 3 bases, leaving 21 bases between the germline ends. CDR3 coding DNA: TGCAGTGCCAGCCCCCCCACAGGGTACTACTACGAGCAGTACTTC. Residues: CSASPPTGYYYEQYF.

This clonotype has only a few counts. The chain recombines TRBV5-5 with TRBJ2-5; TRBD2 matches 7 bases. CDR3 length: 15 residues. Per the germline V gene, CDR1 is SGHKS and CDR2 is YYEKEE (reference sequence). Trimming at V came to 2 bases and at J to 5 bases, leaving 9 bases not matched to a gene. The CDR3: CASSFLQAGVETQYF. In DNA, the CDR3 is TGTGCCAGCAGCTTTCTACAGGCGGGGGTGGAGACCCAGTACTTC.

In this sample, this clonotype turned up many times. The V call is TRBV3-1, the J call TRBJ2-1, with 12 bases lining up with TRBD2. The CDR3 extends over 15 amino acids. CDR1 and CDR2 from the germline V gene are LGHDT and YNNKEL (reference sequence). With 4 bases clipped from V and 7 bases from J, the junction kept 5 bases outside the gene matches. The CDR3 spells CASSRTSGTQNEQFF. The CDR3 nucleotides are TGTGCCAGCAGCCGGACTAGCGGGACCCAAAATGAGCAGTTCTTC.

This clonotype was counted a few times. It may be a read error: a sequence one base away is much more abundant. The J gene is TRBJ2-1, the V gene TRBV25-1; 13 bases are shared with TRBD2. Germline lookup yields CDR1 MGHDK and CDR2 SYGVNS. The CDR3 has 15 residues. The CDR3, as DNA: TGTGCCGGCAGTGAGACTAGCGGGAGGATCGATGAGCAGTTCTTC. Translating gives CAGSETSGRIDEQFF.

This clonotype showed up many times. The CDR3 nucleotides read TGCGCCAGCAGCTTGATCTCCGGGACAGGGTACGAGCAGTACTTC. Its protein product is CASSLISGTGYEQYF. The chain is built from TRBV5-1 and TRBJ2-7, with 9 nucleotides matching TRBD1. The CDR3 loop spans 15 amino acids. Losses at the gene ends were 1 base for V and 4 bases for J; bases not matched to a gene: 6. Germline lookup yields CDR1 SGHRS and CDR2 YFSETQ.

This clonotype was seen repeatedly, ten times or more. J is TRBJ2-2 and V is TRBV19, with D maybe TRBD1 (6 bases). CDR3 length: 13 amino acids. The V end lost 5 bases, the J end lost 3 bases, and 7 bases lay between the germline ends. CDR1 and CDR2 from the germline V gene are LNHDA and SQIVND (reference sequence). The CDR3 spells CASSSGDTGELFF. In DNA, the CDR3 is TGTGCCAGTAGTTCAGGGGACACCGGGGAGCTGTTTTTT.

The table lists this clonotype with many counts. The CDR3 loop reads CASSSASGLPYNEQFF. CDR3 coding DNA: TGTGCCAGCAGTTCGGCTAGCGGGTTACCTTACAATGAGCAGTTCTTC. V gene TRBV6-2 or TRBV6-3 combines with J gene TRBJ2-1, with 8 bases aligning to TRBD2. The CDR3 runs to 16 residues. Trimming cost V 4 bases and J 4 bases; bases outside gene matches: 9. Germline V gene lookup returns CDR1 MNHEY and CDR2 SVGEGT.

This clonotype was detected only once. V is TRBV11-2 and J is TRBJ2-2; D is possibly TRBD1 (5 bases). CDR3 size: 16 residues. V was cut by 4 bases and J by 3 bases, with 15 bases left in between. The germline CDR1 and CDR2 sequences are SGHAT and FQNNGV. This chain's CDR3 is CASSSEIREDTGELFF. The CDR3 DNA reads as TGTGCCAGCAGCTCGGAAATCAGGGAAGACACCGGGGAGCTGTTTTTT.

This clonotype appeared many times. The CDR3 DNA is TGTGCCAGCAGGGATACGACAGGGTACAATGAGCAGTTCTTC. Its translation: CASRDTTGYNEQFF. The chain has TRBV6-1 and TRBJ2-1, with TRBD1 matching over 7 bases. Trimming took 6 bases from V and 4 from J; bases not matched to a gene: 6. Looked up from germline, CDR1 is MNHNS and CDR2 is SASEGT. This CDR3 has 14 amino acids.

This clonotype has a handful of counts. This may stem from a read error, because a much larger clone lies one nucleotide away. This rearrangement joins TRBV6-1 to TRBJ2-5; 7 bases line up with TRBD1. Losses at the gene ends were 6 bases for V and 5 bases for J; bases not matched to a gene: 6. The CDR3 runs 13 residues. The germline gives CDR1 MNHNS, CDR2 SASEGT. CDR3 amino acids: CASSQRGRETQYF. The CDR3 DNA follows: TGTGCCAGCAGCCAGAGGGGGCGGGAGACCCAGTACTTC.

This clonotype was counted a few times. A read error is possible here, since a much larger clone lies one base away. This chain joins TRBV28 and TRBJ1-1; 7 bases line up with TRBD1. V dropped 3 bases and J dropped 13; count of bases not matched to a gene: 8. Germline CDR1 and CDR2: MDHEN and SYDVKM. CDR3 length: 12 residues. CDR3 protein: CASSLSGQRVFF. The CDR3 DNA is TGTGCCAGCAGTTTGTCGGGACAGAGGGTTTTCTTT.

This clonotype showed up many times. CDR3 region: CASSAKGGRFGFGYTF. CDR3 bases: TGTGCCAGCAGCGCAAAGGGGGGGCGATTTGGTTTCGGCTACACCTTC. This chain joins TRBV7-2 and TRBJ1-2; possibly TRBD1 for D (6 bases). The V gene lost 5 bases and the J gene lost 8 bases, with 24 bases spanning the gap. Germline lookup yields CDR1 SGHTA and CDR2 FQGNSA. There are 16 residues in the CDR3.

The genes are TRBV7-9 and TRBJ2-5; TRBD2 might be the D (6 bases). CDR3 size: 14 residues. Germline CDR1 is SEHNR and CDR2 is FQNEAQ (reference sequence). Deletions cut 3 bases from V and 4 bases from J, with 12 bases between. For the CDR3, the DNA is TGTGCCAGCAGCTTGGGGAGGTCTCGAGAGACCCAGTACTTC. Translation: CASSLGRSRETQYF. Together with reference TRBV7-9 and TRBJ2-5, the CDR3 gives the full variable domain: DTGVSQNPRHKITKRGQNVTFRCDPISEHNRLYWYRQTLGQGPEFLTYFQNEAQLEKSRLLSDRFSAERPKGSFSTLEIQRTEQGDSAMYLCASSLGRSRETQYFGPGTRLLVL.

This clonotype was seen only a few times. V and J are TRBV25-1 and TRBJ1-6, with TRBD1 matching 10 bases. J was trimmed by 8 bases and V by 6 bases; bases with no gene match: 13. CDR3 size: 17 residues. CDR1 and CDR2 (germline): MGHDK, SYGVNS. The CDR3 sequence is CASRTGTGASRYSPLHF. The CDR3, as DNA: TGTGCCAGCAGGACCGGGACAGGGGCTTCTAGGTATTCACCCCTCCACTTT.